This T cell receptor (beta chain) derives from a study of response to subunit inactivated influenza vaccine. A single record per CDR3 protein comes from TCRdb applying MiXCR to the RT-PCR reads. The sample records about 540,000 distinct CDR3 sequences, roughly a quarter being singletons. This clonotype has more than one count but fewer than ten. The V gene lost 6 bases and the J gene lost 12 bases, with 24 bases spanning the gap. CDR3 length equals 15 residues. CDR1 is LGHDT, CDR2 YNNKEL, per germline (reference sequence). These same records also appear under a second study, on T cells expressing NK-cell markers. That source adds: Production of TCR beta cDNA relied on 5'RACE template switching with UMIs. In roughly six donors, dominant NKG2C+ clonotypes were roughly 1.0-7.5% of CD8+ T cells.

V usage is TRBV3-1 and J usage is TRBJ1-5; D might be TRBD1 (6 bases). The TCR comes from a man aged 45-65 years who received an inactivated influenza vaccine. This sample comprised CD4+ T cells sorted from PBMCs, obtained about 12 days after vaccination. CDR3 in DNA: TGTGCCAGCAGTCTCGGCCGGACGGTACAGGGTGACCAGCATTTT. It yields the protein CASSLGRTVQGDQHF.